This TCR beta chain was sequenced for a study of blood T cell repertoires in COVID-19. Study at large: Collection of acute and convalescent COVID-19 samples took place in the United States, Italy and Spain.

This clone was found once. Measured with immunoSEQ multiplex PCR; TCRdb has only the in-frame clones, and not every one. The table has some 200,000 clones, more than 80% seen once. Enrolled through a virtual design, the participants were between 18 and 89 years of age and came from under 30 US areas. Participant reports of clinical history set cohort assignment. Before being deemed recovered, Cohort 3 donors had two negative PCRs, clearance, or symptom resolution. The clonotype was recovered from a woman between 18 and 29 years old who had recovered from COVID-19. Input material: PBMCs or T cells enriched from blood (not recorded which).

For the CDR3, the DNA is TGTGCCAGCAGTGGGGAGGGGACAGATACGCAGTATTTT. Translating it yields CASSGEGTDTQYF. The chain combines TRBV2 with TRBJ2-3, with 7 nucleotides matching TRBD2. Germline lookup yields CDR1 SNHLY and CDR2 FYNNEI. The CDR3 covers 13 residues. Trimming cost V 4 bases and J 3 bases; bases outside gene matches: 1.